The entry below describes one T cell receptor (beta chain). This CDR3 has 15 residues. Trimming removed 5 bases from V and 7 bases from J; junction bases left unmatched: 12. Profiled with immunoSEQ multiplex PCR; TCRdb holds only in-frame clones, not every one. The sample yields 2 million to 2.5 million clones, approximately 96% seen once. These data are taken from a study of shared clonotypes between healthy human individuals. The gene calls are TRBV5-3 and TRBJ2-1; 7 nucleotides match TRBD1. TRBV5-3 is an ORF; its function is uncertain. The sample comprised naive CD4+ T cells sorted from blood. Stated subset: CD45RA+ positively selected. The clonotype comes from a young man in good health. CDR3 in DNA: TGTGCCAGAAGTCCTGGGACAGCATGGGTGAATGAGCAGTTCTTC. It encodes CARSPGTAWVNEQFF.